This TCR beta chain comes out of a study of T cells in Graves' hyperthyroidism and ophthalmopathy. For the study at large: The authors collected peripheral blood at initial diagnosis, before any treatment. Study outcomes and limitations: The majority of expanded thyroid clonotypes above 0.001 also appeared in blood.

TCR beta CDR3 sequences were amplified from RNA transcripts. TCR CDR3 regions were first amplified by RT-PCR with HTBI primers. TCRdb reprocessed the multiplex PCR reads with MiXCR, giving one entry per CDR3 protein. The sample shows some 300,000 distinct CDR3 sequences, 16% of them seen only once. Comment on this clonotype: Its antigen is as yet unknown.

V lost 1 base and J 4 bases, leaving 10 bases between the germline ends. This CDR3 spans 14 amino acids. Germline values: CDR1 LNHDA, CDR2 SQIVND (reference sequence). Patients were excluded for uncontrolled infection, other autoimmune disease, pregnancy or lactation. The rearrangement links TRBV19 to TRBJ1-1; D is possibly TRBD1 (6 bases). The sequence was collected from a man aged 30-40 years with Graves' hyperthyroidism. Input material: blood. Here the CDR3 reads CASSIGQGTTEAFF. In nucleotides, the CDR3 is TGTGCCAGTAGTATAGGGCAGGGGACCACTGAAGCTTTCTTT.